The 13 T cell receptor beta chains below were found in one sample sequenced in a study of T cell responses to AZD1222 COVID-19 vaccine. Profiled with immunoSEQ multiplex PCR; TCRdb holds only in-frame clones, not every one. This table has over 95,000 clones, 88% appearing once. Sample: peripheral blood, taken 28 days after the second AZD1222 dose. Receptors originate from an adult who received the AZD1222 COVID-19 vaccine.

The chain couples TRBV7-9 to TRBJ2-3; D is unclear. The CDR3 consists of 15 residues. Per the germline V gene, CDR1 is SEHNR and CDR2 is FQNEAQ (reference sequence). V was shortened by 5 bases and J by 1 base, with 13 bases between the two germline ends. The CDR3: CASSPSVVRTDTQYF. The CDR3 DNA reads as TGTGCCAGCAGCCCTTCGGTGGTCCGCACAGATACGCAGTATTTT.

The genes are TRBV5-4 and TRBJ2-2; D not certain. The CDR3 consists of 16 residues. The germline V gene encodes CDR1 SGHNT and CDR2 YYREEE (reference sequence). V gave up 0 bases and J gave up 1 base, with 10 bases separating them. The CDR3 coding sequence is TGTGCCAGCAGCTTGGTTCTCGGCGGGAACACCGGGGAGCTGTTTTTT. Encoded protein: CASSLVLGGNTGELFF.

This clone showed up just a few times. This chain links TRBV30 with TRBJ1-2; 7 bases are shared with TRBD1. J gave up 7 bases and V 3 bases, and 5 bases lay outside the gene matches. Germline assignment: CDR1 GTSNPN and CDR2 SVGIG (reference sequence). The CDR3 is made up of 12 amino acids. The CDR3 coding sequence is TGTGCCTGGAGCCCAGGGGGGGCTGGCTACACCTTC. Translated: CAWSPGGAGYTF.

This chain links TRBV28 with TRBJ1-2; 8 bases align to TRBD1. Losses at the gene ends were 6 bases for V and 6 bases for J; bases not matched to a gene: 9. The germline CDR1 and CDR2 sequences are MDHEN and SYDVKM. The CDR3 length is 14 residues. This chain's CDR3 is CASSPGTGRDGYTF. The CDR3 coding sequence is TGTGCCAGCAGCCCCGGGACAGGTCGGGATGGCTACACCTTC.

The chain has TRBV5-6 and TRBJ2-7; D ambiguous. The CDR3 is 13 amino acids. With 2 bases removed from V and 2 bases from J, the gap between germline ends came to 8 bases. Germline assignment: CDR1 SGHDT and CDR2 YYEEEE. The CDR3 nucleotides are TGTGCCAGCAGCTTTGGGGTAGCCTACGAGCAGTACTTC. Translated, it gives CASSFGVAYEQYF.

The CDR3 loop reads CASSELLAGADTQYF. The CDR3, as DNA: TGCGCCAGCAGTGAGCTTTTAGCGGGAGCAGATACGCAGTATTTT. The rearrangement uses TRBV10-1 and TRBJ2-3, with 9 bases lining up with TRBD2. The V and J ends lost 2 bases and 4 bases, in that order; junction bases with no gene match: 4. The germline gives CDR1 WNHNN, CDR2 SYGVQD (reference sequence). The CDR3 contains 15 residues.

The chain carries TRBV5-1 and TRBJ1-1; D remains unclear. CDR1 is SGHRS, CDR2 YFSETQ, per germline. The CDR3 spans 13 residues. V was cut by 2 bases and J by 0 bases, with 5 bases left in between. For the CDR3, the DNA is TGCGCCAGCAGCTTAGCGTTGAACACTGAAGCTTTCTTT. It codes for CASSLALNTEAFF.

The genes are TRBV2 and TRBJ1-3, with D perhaps matching TRBD1 (5 bases). Trimming stripped 8 bases from V and 4 bases from J, with 15 bases between. The CDR3 sequence is 14 residues long. Germline V gene lookup returns CDR1 SNHLY and CDR2 FYNNEI. CDR3 sequence (DNA): TGTGCCAGCTTTTACCAGGGACTGGGAAACACCATATATTTT. It translates to CASFYQGLGNTIYF.

The V call is TRBV7-8, the J call TRBJ2-1; TRBD2 agrees at 12 bases. With V trimmed by 6 bases and J by 9 bases, 9 bases remained unmatched. The CDR3 consists of 15 residues. The germline V gene has CDR1 SGHVS and CDR2 FQNEAQ. The CDR3 DNA follows: TGTGCCAGCAGTAAGACTAGCGGGAGAATTTTTGAGCAGTTCTTC. Translated, it gives CASSKTSGRIFEQFF.

The chain employs TRBV18 and TRBJ2-5, with D uncertain. V was shortened by 3 bases and J by 5 bases, with 10 bases between the two germline ends. The germline V gene has CDR1 KGHSH and CDR2 LQKENI. This CDR3 has 13 residues. The CDR3 spells CASSPRPAETQYF. The CDR3 DNA follows: TGTGCCAGCTCACCTCGACCCGCCGAGACCCAGTACTTC.

V usage is TRBV7-9 and J usage is TRBJ2-2, with D possibly being TRBD2 (6 bases). Per the germline V gene, CDR1 is SEHNR and CDR2 is FQNEAQ (reference sequence). Deletions cut 3 bases from V and 5 bases from J, with 13 bases between. The CDR3 is made up of 15 amino acids. The CDR3 DNA is TGTGCCAGCAGCTTTACTCAGGAGGGGACCGGGGAGCTGTTTTTT. Amino acids: CASSFTQEGTGELFF.

The rearrangement joins TRBV2 to TRBJ1-5, with D possibly being TRBD1 (5 bases). This CDR3 region has 14 residues. Per germline, CDR1 SNHLY and CDR2 FYNNEI. Trimming removed 2 bases from V and 4 bases from J, with 9 bases in between. The DNA for the CDR3 is TGTGCCAGCAGTGAACTGCAGGGAAATCAGCCCCAGCATTTT. Residues: CASSELQGNQPQHF.

V gene TRBV9 combines with J gene TRBJ1-3; D not certain. Germline loops: CDR1 SGDLS, CDR2 YYNGEE. The CDR3 runs to 13 residues. V dropped 4 bases and J dropped 0 bases, with 5 bases sitting between them. The CDR3: CASSYNSGNTIYF. The CDR3 nucleotides read TGTGCCAGCAGCTATAACTCTGGAAACACCATATATTTT.